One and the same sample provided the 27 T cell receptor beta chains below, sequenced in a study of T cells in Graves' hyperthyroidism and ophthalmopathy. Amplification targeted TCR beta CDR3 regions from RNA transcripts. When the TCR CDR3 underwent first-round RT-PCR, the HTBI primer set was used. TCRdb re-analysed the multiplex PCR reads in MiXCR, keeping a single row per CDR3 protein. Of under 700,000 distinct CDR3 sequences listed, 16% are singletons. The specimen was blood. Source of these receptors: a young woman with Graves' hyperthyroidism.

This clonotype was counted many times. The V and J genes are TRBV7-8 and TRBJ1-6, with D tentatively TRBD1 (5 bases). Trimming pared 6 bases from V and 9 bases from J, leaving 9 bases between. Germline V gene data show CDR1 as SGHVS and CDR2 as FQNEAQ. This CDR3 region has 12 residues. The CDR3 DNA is TGTGCCAGCAGTCCCGACAGTTCACCCCTCCACTTT. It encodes CASSPDSSPLHF.

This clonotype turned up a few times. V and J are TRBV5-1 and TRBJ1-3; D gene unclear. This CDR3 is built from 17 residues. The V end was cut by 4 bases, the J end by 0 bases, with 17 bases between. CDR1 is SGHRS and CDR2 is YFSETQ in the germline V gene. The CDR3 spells CASSPAAAASSGNTIYF. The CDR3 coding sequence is TGCGCCAGCAGCCCCGCAGCAGCTGCCAGCTCTGGAAACACCATATATTTT.

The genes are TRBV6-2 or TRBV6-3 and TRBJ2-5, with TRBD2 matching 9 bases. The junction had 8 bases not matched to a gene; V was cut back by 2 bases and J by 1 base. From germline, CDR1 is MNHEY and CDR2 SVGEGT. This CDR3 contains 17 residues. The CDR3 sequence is CASSYGLVAGAQETQYF. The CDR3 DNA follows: TGTGCCAGCAGTTACGGGCTGGTAGCGGGGGCCCAAGAGACCCAGTACTTC.

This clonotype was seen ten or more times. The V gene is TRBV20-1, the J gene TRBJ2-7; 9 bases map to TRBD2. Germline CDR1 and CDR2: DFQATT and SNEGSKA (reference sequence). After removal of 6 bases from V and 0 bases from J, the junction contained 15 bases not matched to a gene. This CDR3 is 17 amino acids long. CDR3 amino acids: CSAERRGASGNSYEQYF. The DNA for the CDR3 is TGCAGTGCGGAAAGGAGGGGGGCTAGCGGGAACTCCTACGAGCAGTACTTC.

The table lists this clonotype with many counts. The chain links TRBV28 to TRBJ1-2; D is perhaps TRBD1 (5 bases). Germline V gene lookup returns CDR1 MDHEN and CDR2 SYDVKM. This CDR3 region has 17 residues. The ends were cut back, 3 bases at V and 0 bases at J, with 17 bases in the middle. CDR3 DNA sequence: TGTGCCAGCAGTTTGTCGGCGGGGGGTTTAGCTAACTATGGCTACACCTTC. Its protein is CASSLSAGGLANYGYTF.

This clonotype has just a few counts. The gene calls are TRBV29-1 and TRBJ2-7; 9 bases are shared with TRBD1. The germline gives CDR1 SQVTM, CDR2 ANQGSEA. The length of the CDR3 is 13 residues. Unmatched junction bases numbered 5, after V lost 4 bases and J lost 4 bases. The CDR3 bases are TGCAGCGTTGTGAACAGGGGGCTTTACGAGCAGTACTTC. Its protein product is CSVVNRGLYEQYF.

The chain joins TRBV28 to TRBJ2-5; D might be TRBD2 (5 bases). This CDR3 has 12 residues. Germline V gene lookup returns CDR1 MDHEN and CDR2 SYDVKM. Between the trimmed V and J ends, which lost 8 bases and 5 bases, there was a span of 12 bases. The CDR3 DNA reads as TGTGCCAGCGGCGTCCGAGGGGAGACCCAGTACTTC. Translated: CASGVRGETQYF.

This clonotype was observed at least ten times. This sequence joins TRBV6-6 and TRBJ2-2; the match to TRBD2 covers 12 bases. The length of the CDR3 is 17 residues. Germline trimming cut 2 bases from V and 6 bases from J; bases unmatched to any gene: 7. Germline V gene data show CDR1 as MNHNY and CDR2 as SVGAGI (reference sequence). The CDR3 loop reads CASSYTATSGRPGELFF. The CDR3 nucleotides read TGTGCCAGCAGTTACACTGCGACTAGCGGGAGACCCGGGGAGCTGTTTTTT.

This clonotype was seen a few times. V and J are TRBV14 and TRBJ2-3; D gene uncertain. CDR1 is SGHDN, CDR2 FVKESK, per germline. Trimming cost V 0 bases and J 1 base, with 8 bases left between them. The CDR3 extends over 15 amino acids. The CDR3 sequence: CASSQDPERTDTQYF. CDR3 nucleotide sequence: TGTGCCAGCAGCCAAGATCCCGAGCGCACAGATACGCAGTATTTT.

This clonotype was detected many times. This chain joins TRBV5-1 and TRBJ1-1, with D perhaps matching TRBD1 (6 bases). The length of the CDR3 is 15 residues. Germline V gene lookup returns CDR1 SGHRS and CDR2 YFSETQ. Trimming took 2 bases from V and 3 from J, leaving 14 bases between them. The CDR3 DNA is TGCGCCAGCAGCTTCGCAGGGGTTGACGACACTGAAGCTTTCTTT. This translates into CASSFAGVDDTEAFF.

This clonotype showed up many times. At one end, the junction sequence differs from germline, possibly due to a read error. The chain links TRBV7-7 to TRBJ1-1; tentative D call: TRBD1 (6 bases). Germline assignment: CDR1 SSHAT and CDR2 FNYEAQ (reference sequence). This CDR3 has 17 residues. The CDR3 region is CASSLEGGEGVKTEAFF. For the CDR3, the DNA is TGTGCTAGCAGCTTAGAAGGGGGGGAGGGCGTCAAGACTGAAGCTTTCTTT.

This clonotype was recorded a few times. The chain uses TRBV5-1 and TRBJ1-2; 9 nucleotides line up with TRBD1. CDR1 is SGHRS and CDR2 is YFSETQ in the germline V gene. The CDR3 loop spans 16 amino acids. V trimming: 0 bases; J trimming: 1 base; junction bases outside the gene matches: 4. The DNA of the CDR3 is TGCGCCAGCAGCTTGGTCGGGACAGGGCTTAACTATGGCTACACCTTC. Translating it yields CASSLVGTGLNYGYTF. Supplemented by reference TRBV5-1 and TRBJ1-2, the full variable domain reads KAGVTQTPRYLIKTRGQQVTLSCSPISGHRSVSWYQQTPGQGLQFLFEYFSETQRNKGNFPGRFSGRQFSNSRSEMNVSTLELGDSALYLCASSLVGTGLNYGYTFGSGTRLTVV.

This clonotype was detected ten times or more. The CDR3 region is CSAPGTGNTEAFF. The CDR3 DNA is TGCAGTGCTCCCGGGACAGGGAACACTGAAGCTTTCTTT. The chain recombines TRBV20-1 with TRBJ1-1, with 8 bases that match TRBD1. This CDR3 contains 13 residues. The germline V gene has CDR1 DFQATT and CDR2 SNEGSKA (reference sequence). The junction had 3 bases not matched to a gene; V was cut back by 5 bases and J by 1 base.

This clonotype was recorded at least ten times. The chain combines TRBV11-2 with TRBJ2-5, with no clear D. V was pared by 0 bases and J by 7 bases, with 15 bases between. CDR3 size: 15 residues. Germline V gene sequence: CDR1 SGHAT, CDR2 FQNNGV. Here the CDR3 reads CASSLDLGPSGTQYF. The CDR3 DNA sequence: TGTGCCAGCAGCTTAGATCTCGGACCGTCGGGGACCCAGTACTTC.

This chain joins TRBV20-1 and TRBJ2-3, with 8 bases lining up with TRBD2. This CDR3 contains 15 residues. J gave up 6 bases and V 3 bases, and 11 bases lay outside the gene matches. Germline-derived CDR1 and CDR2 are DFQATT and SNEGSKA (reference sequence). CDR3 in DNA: TGCAGTGCTAGCAAAATTAGCGGGGACCCCGATACGCAGTATTTT. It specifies CSASKISGDPDTQYF.

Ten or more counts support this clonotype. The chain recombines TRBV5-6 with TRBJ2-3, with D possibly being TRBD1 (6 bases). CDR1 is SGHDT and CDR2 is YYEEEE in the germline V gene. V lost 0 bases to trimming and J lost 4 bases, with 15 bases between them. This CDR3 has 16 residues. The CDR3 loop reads CASSLGGHVVADTQYF. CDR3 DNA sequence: TGTGCCAGCAGCTTGGGGGGGCATGTTGTAGCAGATACGCAGTATTTT.

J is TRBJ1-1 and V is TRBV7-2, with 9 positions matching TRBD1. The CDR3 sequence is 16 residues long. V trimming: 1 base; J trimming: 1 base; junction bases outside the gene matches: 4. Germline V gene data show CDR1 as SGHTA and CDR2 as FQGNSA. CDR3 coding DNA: TGTGCCAGCAGCTTAGGACCGGGACAGGGGAACACTGAAGCTTTCTTT. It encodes CASSLGPGQGNTEAFF.

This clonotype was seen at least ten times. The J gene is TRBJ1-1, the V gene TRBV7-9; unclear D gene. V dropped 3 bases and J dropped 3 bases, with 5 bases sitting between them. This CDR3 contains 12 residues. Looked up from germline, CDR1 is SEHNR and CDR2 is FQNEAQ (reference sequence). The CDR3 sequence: CASSFGDTEAFF. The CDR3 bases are TGTGCCAGCAGCTTTGGGGACACTGAAGCTTTCTTT.

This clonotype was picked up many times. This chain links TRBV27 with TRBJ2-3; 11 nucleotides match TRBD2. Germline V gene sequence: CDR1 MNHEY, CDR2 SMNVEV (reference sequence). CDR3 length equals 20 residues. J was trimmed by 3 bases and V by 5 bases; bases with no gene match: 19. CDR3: CASSPYRSRSTSGGTDTQYF. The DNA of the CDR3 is TGTGCCAGCAGTCCCTACAGGAGTAGAAGTACTAGCGGGGGTACAGATACGCAGTATTTT.

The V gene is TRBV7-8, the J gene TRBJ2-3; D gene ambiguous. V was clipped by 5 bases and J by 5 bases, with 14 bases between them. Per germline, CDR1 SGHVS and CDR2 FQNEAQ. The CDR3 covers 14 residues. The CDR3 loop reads CASSRAQNLDTQYF. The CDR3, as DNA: TGTGCCAGCAGCCGGGCGCAGAACCTAGATACGCAGTATTTT.

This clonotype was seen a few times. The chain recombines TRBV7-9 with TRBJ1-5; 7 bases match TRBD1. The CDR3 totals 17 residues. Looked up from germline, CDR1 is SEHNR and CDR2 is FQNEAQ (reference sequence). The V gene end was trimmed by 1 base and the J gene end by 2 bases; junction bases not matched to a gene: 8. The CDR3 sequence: CASSLGAGGLGNQPQHF. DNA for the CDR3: TGTGCCAGCAGCTTAGGGGCAGGGGGTTTGGGCAATCAGCCCCAGCATTTT.

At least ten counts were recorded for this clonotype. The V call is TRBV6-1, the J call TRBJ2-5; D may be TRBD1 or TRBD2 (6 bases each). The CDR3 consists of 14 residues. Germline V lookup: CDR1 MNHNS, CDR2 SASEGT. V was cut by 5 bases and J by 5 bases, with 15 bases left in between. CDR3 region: CASSSEGHLETQYF. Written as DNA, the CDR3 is TGTGCCAGCAGTTCGGAGGGACACCTGGAGACCCAGTACTTC.

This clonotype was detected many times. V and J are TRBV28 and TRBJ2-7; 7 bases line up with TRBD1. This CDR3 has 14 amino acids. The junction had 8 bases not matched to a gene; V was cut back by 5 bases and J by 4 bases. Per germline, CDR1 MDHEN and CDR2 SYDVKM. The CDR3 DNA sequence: TGTGCCAGCAGTCCCACAGGGGAGAAATACGAGCAGTACTTC. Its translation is CASSPTGEKYEQYF.

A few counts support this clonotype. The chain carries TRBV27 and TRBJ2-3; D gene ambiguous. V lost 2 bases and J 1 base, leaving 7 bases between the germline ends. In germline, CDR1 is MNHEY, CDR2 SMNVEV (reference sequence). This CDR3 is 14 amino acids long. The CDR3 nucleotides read TGTGCCAGCAGTTTACTGTATGGCACAGATACGCAGTATTTT. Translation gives CASSLLYGTDTQYF.

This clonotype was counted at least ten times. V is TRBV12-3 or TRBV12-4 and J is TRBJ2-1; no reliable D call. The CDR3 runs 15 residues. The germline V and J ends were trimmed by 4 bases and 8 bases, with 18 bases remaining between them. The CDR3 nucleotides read TGTGCCAGCAGTTCTATTATAGGAGTAGCCGATGAGCAGTTCTTC. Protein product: CASSSIIGVADEQFF.

DNA of the CDR3: TGCAGTGCTATACCCCCCGGGTACTATGGCTACACCTTC. Translating it yields CSAIPPGYYGYTF. The V and J genes are TRBV20-1 and TRBJ1-2; no clear D gene. V dropped 4 bases and J dropped 3 bases, with 12 bases sitting between them. Per germline, CDR1 DFQATT and CDR2 SNEGSKA (reference sequence). CDR3 length: 13 residues.

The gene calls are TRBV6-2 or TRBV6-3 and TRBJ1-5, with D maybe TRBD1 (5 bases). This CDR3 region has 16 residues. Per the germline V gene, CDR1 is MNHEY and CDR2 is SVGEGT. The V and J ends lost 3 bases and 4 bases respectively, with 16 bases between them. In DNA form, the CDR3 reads TGTGCCAGCAGTTATTTGGGGGTTACGGATAATCAGCCCCAGCATTTT. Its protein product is CASSYLGVTDNQPQHF.